These 28 T cell receptor beta chains came from one sample sequenced in a study of glioma-infiltrating T cells. Amplification of TCR alpha and beta CDR3 regions from RNA used iRepertoire nested multiplex PCR. TCRdb re-called the multiplex PCR reads through MiXCR, storing one row per CDR3 protein. This sample has about 180,000 distinct CDR3 sequences, with around 40% found just once. The sequencing input was glioma tissue, nonneoplastic brain tissue, or PBMCs (not recorded which). Source of these receptors: a human donor with low-grade glioma or glioblastoma, undergoing nonglioma brain surgery, or in good health (not recorded which).

Only a few counts were recorded for this clonotype. The rearrangement links TRBV4-1 to TRBJ2-2; D remains ambiguous. The length of the CDR3 is 16 residues. V gave up 1 base and J gave up 0 bases, with 9 bases separating them. Germline V gene sequence: CDR1 MGHRA, CDR2 YSYEKL. The CDR3 nucleotides are TGCGCCAGCAGCCAAGCTGAATCCGCGAACACCGGGGAGCTGTTTTTT. Translated: CASSQAESANTGELFF.

Only a few counts were recorded for this clonotype. At one end, the junction sequence differs from germline, possibly due to a read error. The chain links TRBV6-4 to TRBJ2-3, with no clear D. The CDR3 extends over 13 amino acids. The germline gives CDR1 MRHNA, CDR2 SNTAGT. CDR3 sequence reads: CASGEGLSDTQYF. CDR3 coding DNA: TGTGCCAGCGGTGAAGGATTATCCGATACGCAGTATTTT.

In the case of this clonotype: One end of the junction does not line up with germline, which may come from a read error. The rearrangement uses TRBV29-1 and TRBJ2-7; D might be TRBD2 (5 bases). The V gene's germline CDR1 is SQVTM and CDR2 ANQGSEA. The CDR3 runs 13 residues. The CDR3, as DNA: TGCAGCGCCGTTCTGAGGGATCCCTACAAGCAGTACTTC. Translating it yields CSAVLRDPYKQYF.

V usage is TRBV5-1 and J usage is TRBJ2-3; 9 positions agree with TRBD1. Germline V lookup: CDR1 SGHRS, CDR2 YFSETQ. This CDR3 region has 14 residues. V gave up 4 bases and J gave up 3 bases; unmatched junction bases: 3. CDR3 DNA: TGCGCCAGCAGCCGACAGGGGGATACAGATACGCAGTATTTT. This codes for CASSRQGDTDTQYF.

Details on this clonotype: This sequence may be a read error, since a much larger clone differs from it by one base. The gene calls are TRBV28 and TRBJ2-7; 7 bases map to TRBD1. In germline, CDR1 is MDHEN, CDR2 SYDVKM. The CDR3 sequence is 14 residues long. The ends lost 5 bases at V and 7 bases at J; junction bases unmatched: 11. Here the CDR3 DNA reads TGTGCCAGCAGTCCCGACAGGGTGGTAAGAGAGCAGTACTTC. This codes for CASSPDRVVREQYF.

This chain uses TRBV18 with TRBJ2-7, with D unresolved. Trimming cost V 6 bases and J 6 bases, with 9 bases left between them. The CDR3 is made up of 11 amino acids. CDR1 and CDR2 from the germline V gene are KGHSH and LQKENI. The CDR3 coding sequence is TGTGCCAGCTCTCCTCCGAGCGAGCAGTACTTC. Residues: CASSPPSEQYF. Using reference TRBV18 and TRBJ2-7 for the parts outside the CDR3, the full variable domain is NAGVMQNPRHLVRRRGQEARLRCSPMKGHSHVYWYRQLPEEGLKFMVYLQKENIIDESGMPKERFSAEFPKEGPSILRIQQVVRGDSAAYFCASSPPSEQYFGPGTRLTVT.

J is TRBJ1-1 and V is TRBV6-5, with D possibly TRBD1 on 5 matching bases. The CDR3 totals 15 residues. V lost 7 bases and J 3 bases, leaving 18 bases between the germline ends. Germline CDR1 reads MNHEY; CDR2 reads SVGAGI. The CDR3 bases are TGTGCCAGCAATAGGGACCACTATGTAGACACTGAAGCTTTCTTT. Translating it yields CASNRDHYVDTEAFF.

This clonotype was detected ten times or more. The chain recombines TRBV20-1 with TRBJ2-1; 9 bases are shared with TRBD2. V was pared by 3 bases and J by 4 bases, with 4 bases of the junction left unmatched. CDR1 is DFQATT, CDR2 SNEGSKA, per germline (reference sequence). The CDR3 runs to 14 residues. As DNA, the CDR3 is TGCAGTGCTAGTTACCTAGCGGGGTACAATGAGCAGTTCTTC. Its protein product is CSASYLAGYNEQFF.

J is TRBJ2-1 and V is TRBV19; the D is unclear. The CDR3 sequence is 15 residues long. In germline, CDR1 is LNHDA, CDR2 SQIVND (reference sequence). V lost 3 bases and J lost 0, with 9 bases in between. The CDR3 DNA follows: TGTGCCAGTAGTATTGGCCCGAGCTCCTACAATGAGCAGTTCTTC. Its translation: CASSIGPSSYNEQFF.

This clonotype was recorded at least ten times. The V and J genes are TRBV6-1 and TRBJ2-1; 9 bases are shared with TRBD2. The length of the CDR3 is 14 residues. With 5 bases clipped from V and 8 bases from J, the junction kept 7 bases outside the gene matches. CDR1 is MNHNS, CDR2 SASEGT, per germline. The CDR3 spells CASSKSGTSYEQFF. The CDR3 nucleotides are TGTGCCAGCAGTAAGTCCGGGACTAGCTATGAGCAGTTCTTC.

The chain employs TRBV20-1 and TRBJ2-6; 8 nucleotides match TRBD2. The CDR3 spans 18 residues. Germline V gene data show CDR1 as DFQATT and CDR2 as SNEGSKA (reference sequence). V dropped 0 bases and J dropped 1; count of bases not matched to a gene: 8. The DNA of the CDR3 is TGCAGTGCTAGAGATCTCGGGACTAGAAGGTCTGGGGCCAACGTCCTGACTTTC. It is translated as CSARDLGTRRSGANVLTF.

The sample holds a few counts of this clonotype. The gene calls are TRBV12-3 or TRBV12-4 and TRBJ1-1; 9 positions agree with TRBD1. V shed 5 bases, J shed 8 bases, and the junction held 6 bases outside the gene matches. The CDR3 is 13 amino acids. CDR3 DNA sequence: TGTGCCAGCAGTCGGACAGGGGCGTGGGAAGCTTTCTTT. This codes for CASSRTGAWEAFF.

This clonotype was detected many times. This sequence joins TRBV6-1 and TRBJ2-1, with D perhaps matching TRBD2 (7 bases). This CDR3 region has 15 residues. In germline, CDR1 is MNHNS, CDR2 SASEGT. V lost 1 base to trimming and J lost 9 bases, with 16 bases between them. As DNA, the CDR3 is TGTGCCAGCAGTGAAGTAATAGGGGGGGTAGTTGAGCAGTTCTTC. Its translation is CASSEVIGGVVEQFF.

This clonotype was detected ten times or more. The chain employs TRBV20-1 and TRBJ1-3; D gene uncertain. The CDR3 is 12 amino acids. V lost 4 bases and J 3 bases, leaving 7 bases between the germline ends. The germline CDR1 and CDR2 sequences are DFQATT and SNEGSKA (reference sequence). The DNA of the CDR3 is TGCAGTGCTATTAGGGATGGAAACACCATATATTTT. Translating it yields CSAIRDGNTIYF.

In the case of this clonotype: Since a much larger clone is just one base distant, this may be a read error. The chain combines TRBV28 with TRBJ1-1; D call uncertain. The CDR3 sequence is 16 residues long. Germline CDR1 MDHEN, CDR2 SYDVKM. The V and J ends lost 3 bases and 4 bases respectively, with 18 bases between them. The CDR3 DNA is TGTGCCAGCAGTTTGGTGGCGGTTAATAGTTTCACTGAAGCTTTCTTT. This encodes CASSLVAVNSFTEAFF.

This clonotype was seen a handful of times. The V gene is TRBV12-3 or TRBV12-4, the J gene TRBJ2-1; 11 nucleotides line up with TRBD2. Trimming cost V 5 bases and J 6 bases; bases outside gene matches: 3. The CDR3 runs to 14 residues. The CDR3 nucleotides read TGTGCCAGCAGTCGACTAGCGGGAAGCAATGAGCAGTTCTTC. Its translation: CASSRLAGSNEQFF.

The chain has TRBV6-2 or TRBV6-3 and TRBJ1-2; D is possibly TRBD1 (5 bases). Germline loops: CDR1 MNHEY, CDR2 SVGEGT. This CDR3 has 13 amino acids. Trimming removed 2 bases at V and 5 bases at J, with 9 bases between. The CDR3 here is CASSYGTPYGYTF. CDR3 coding DNA: TGTGCCAGCAGTTACGGGACGCCTTATGGCTACACCTTC.

On this clonotype itself: Being one base from a much bigger clone, this may be a read error. The chain carries TRBV15 and TRBJ2-7, with 7 bases matching TRBD2. Per germline, CDR1 LNHNV and CDR2 YYDKDF (reference sequence). The length of the CDR3 is 15 residues. The CDR3, as DNA: TGTGCCACCAGAAGAGCGGGACCGAACGGCTACGAGCAGTACTTC. This gives the protein CATRRAGPNGYEQYF.

This clonotype occurred many times. The chain is built from TRBV2 and TRBJ1-2; 9 bases fit TRBD1. V dropped 7 bases and J dropped 2; count of bases not matched to a gene: 5. The CDR3 loop spans 14 amino acids. The germline gives CDR1 SNHLY, CDR2 FYNNEI. DNA for the CDR3: TGTGCCAGCATGGGGACAGGGAGGAACTATGGCTACACCTTC. It yields the protein CASMGTGRNYGYTF. The whole variable domain, filled in from reference TRBV2 and TRBJ1-2, reads EPEVTQTPSHQVTQMGQEVILRCVPISNHLYFYWYRQILGQKVEFLVSFYNNEISEKSEIFDDQFSVERPDGSNFTLKIRSTKLEDSAMYFCASMGTGRNYGYTFGSGTRLTVV.

This clonotype appeared many times. The chain uses TRBV20-1 and TRBJ1-2; TRBD1 aligns across 12 bases. The CDR3 has 15 amino acids. Germline-derived CDR1 and CDR2 are DFQATT and SNEGSKA (reference sequence). Trimming took 3 bases from V and 7 from J; bases not matched to a gene: 9. CDR3 loop: CSASTGTGGHGGYTF. The CDR3 nucleotides are TGCAGTGCTAGCACCGGGACAGGGGGCCATGGTGGCTACACCTTC.

This clonotype was observed a few times. V usage is TRBV19 and J usage is TRBJ2-4, with 9 bases lining up with TRBD1. The CDR3 runs 17 residues. The V and J ends lost 4 bases and 11 bases, in that order; junction bases with no gene match: 18. Per germline, CDR1 LNHDA and CDR2 SQIVND (reference sequence). The CDR3 sequence is CASSRTPGQGSGTVQYF. CDR3 bases: TGTGCCAGTAGTAGAACTCCGGGACAGGGTTCTGGGACTGTTCAGTACTTC.

To note about this clonotype: Its ends do not fully match the called genes, so a read error is possible. V usage is TRBV7-2 and J usage is TRBJ2-7, with D unresolved. In germline, CDR1 is SGHTA, CDR2 FQGNSA. The CDR3 spans 13 residues. The CDR3, as DNA: TGTGCCAGCAGCTTAGGGGCCCGGAGCGAGCAATACTTC. Translated: CASSLGARSEQYF.

Ten or more counts support this clonotype. The CDR3 protein is CSAQTEYQETQYF. CDR3 DNA sequence: TGCAGTGCTCAAACAGAGTACCAAGAGACCCAGTACTTC. The chain couples TRBV20-1 to TRBJ2-5; no firm D call. The germline V gene encodes CDR1 DFQATT and CDR2 SNEGSKA (reference sequence). The CDR3 spans 13 residues. Trimming took off 5 bases at V and 0 bases at J, with 10 bases between the two ends.

This clonotype was seen once. The chain links TRBV20-1 to TRBJ2-3, with D possibly TRBD1 on 7 matching bases. Germline V CDR1 and CDR2: DFQATT, SNEGSKA (reference sequence). V shed 4 bases and J shed 3 bases, with 20 bases lying between them. This CDR3 has 16 residues. The CDR3 bases are TGCAGTGCTACGAAAAGACCCCCAGGGGGGACAGATACGCAGTATTTT. Translation gives CSATKRPPGGTDTQYF.

This clonotype was found many times. The chain combines TRBV3-1 with TRBJ2-7; 13 bases agree with TRBD2. Germline V CDR1 and CDR2: LGHDT, YNNKEL (reference sequence). Unmatched junction bases numbered 3, after V lost 3 bases and J lost 4 bases. This CDR3 has 15 residues. The CDR3 DNA reads as TGTGCCAGCAGCCAGAAGGGACTAGCGGGATACGAGCAGTACTTC. Protein: CASSQKGLAGYEQYF.

In this sample, this clonotype turned up many times. The V and J genes are TRBV20-1 and TRBJ2-5; possibly TRBD2 for D (7 bases). Trimming shortened V by 3 bases and J by 5 bases, and 10 bases separated the two germline ends. Germline CDR1 and CDR2: DFQATT and SNEGSKA (reference sequence). The CDR3 has 12 residues. CDR3 sequence: CSARRGGETQYF. Here the CDR3 DNA reads TGCAGTGCTAGGAGGGGGGGGGAGACCCAGTACTTC.

This clonotype was counted at least ten times. The rearrangement links TRBV20-1 to TRBJ2-5; TRBD2 matches 8 bases. The germline CDR1 and CDR2 sequences are DFQATT and SNEGSKA (reference sequence). The J segment lost 2 bases and the V segment lost 3 bases, leaving 8 bases of the junction unmatched. This CDR3 comprises 15 residues. CDR3 sequence: CSASSSGRGQETQYF. The CDR3 region has the DNA TGCAGTGCTAGTTCGAGCGGGAGAGGGCAAGAGACCCAGTACTTC.

About this clonotype: A much larger clone lies one base from this, so it may be a read error. The chain employs TRBV28 and TRBJ2-7; no reliable D call. The germline V gene encodes CDR1 MDHEN and CDR2 SYDVKM. The CDR3 is made up of 13 amino acids. This CDR3 is CASSGDLTYEQCF. CDR3 nucleotides: TGTGCCAGCAGTGGAGACTTAACCTACGAGCAGTGCTTC.